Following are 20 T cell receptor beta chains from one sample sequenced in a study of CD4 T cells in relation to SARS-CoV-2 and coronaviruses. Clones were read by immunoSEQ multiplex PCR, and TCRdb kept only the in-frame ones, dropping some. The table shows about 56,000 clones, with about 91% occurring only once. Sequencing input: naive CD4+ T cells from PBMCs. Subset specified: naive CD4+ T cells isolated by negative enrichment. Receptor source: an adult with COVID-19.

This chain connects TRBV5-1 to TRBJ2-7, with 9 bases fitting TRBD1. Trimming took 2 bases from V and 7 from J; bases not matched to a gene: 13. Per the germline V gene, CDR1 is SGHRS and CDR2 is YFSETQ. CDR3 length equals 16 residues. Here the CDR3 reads CASSFTGGGHPREQYF. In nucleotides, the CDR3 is TGCGCCAGCAGCTTTACAGGGGGCGGGCATCCTAGGGAGCAGTACTTC. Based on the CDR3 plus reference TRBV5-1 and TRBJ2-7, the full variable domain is KAGVTQTPRYLIKTRGQQVTLSCSPISGHRSVSWYQQTPGQGLQFLFEYFSETQRNKGNFPGRFSGRQFSNSRSEMNVSTLELGDSALYLCASSFTGGGHPREQYFGPGTRLTVT.

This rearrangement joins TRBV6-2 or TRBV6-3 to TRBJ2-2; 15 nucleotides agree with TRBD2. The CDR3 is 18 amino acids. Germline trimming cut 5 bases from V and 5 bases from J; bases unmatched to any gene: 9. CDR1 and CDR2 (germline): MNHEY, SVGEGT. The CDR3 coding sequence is TGTGCCAGCAGTGACCATGGGACTAGCGGGAGGTCGACCGGGGAGCTGTTTTTT. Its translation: CASSDHGTSGRSTGELFF.

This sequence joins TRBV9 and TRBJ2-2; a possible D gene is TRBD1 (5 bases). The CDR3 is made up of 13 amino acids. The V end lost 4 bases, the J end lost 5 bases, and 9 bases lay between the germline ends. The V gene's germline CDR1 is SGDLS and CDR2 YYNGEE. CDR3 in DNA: TGTGCCAGCAGCACAGACAGTACCGGGGAGCTGTTTTTT. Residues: CASSTDSTGELFF.

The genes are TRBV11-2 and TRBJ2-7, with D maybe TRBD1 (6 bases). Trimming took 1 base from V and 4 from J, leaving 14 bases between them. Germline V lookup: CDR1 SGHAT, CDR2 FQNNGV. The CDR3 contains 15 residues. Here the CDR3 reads CASSLGQGLWYEQYF. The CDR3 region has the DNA TGTGCCAGCAGCTTAGGGCAGGGGTTATGGTACGAGCAGTACTTC.

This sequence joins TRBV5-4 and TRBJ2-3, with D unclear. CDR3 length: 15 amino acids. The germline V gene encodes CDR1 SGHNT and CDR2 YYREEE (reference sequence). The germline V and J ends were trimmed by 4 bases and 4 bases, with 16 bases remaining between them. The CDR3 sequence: CASSTGLSVPDTQYF. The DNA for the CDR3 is TGTGCCAGCAGCACGGGTCTCTCCGTCCCAGATACGCAGTATTTT.

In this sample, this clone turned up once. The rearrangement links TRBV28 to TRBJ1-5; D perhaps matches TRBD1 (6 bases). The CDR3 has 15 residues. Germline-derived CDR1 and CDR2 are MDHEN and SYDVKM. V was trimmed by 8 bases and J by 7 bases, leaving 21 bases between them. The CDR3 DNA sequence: TGTGCCAGCTACGACAGGATGGCTAGCGGGCAGCCCCAGCATTTT. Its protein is CASYDRMASGQPQHF.

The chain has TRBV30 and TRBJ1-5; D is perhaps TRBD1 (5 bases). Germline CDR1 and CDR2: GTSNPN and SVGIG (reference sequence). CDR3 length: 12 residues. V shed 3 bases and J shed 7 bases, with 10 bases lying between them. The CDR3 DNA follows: TGTGCCTGGAGCAGGGACGACCAGCCCCAGCATTTT. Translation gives CAWSRDDQPQHF. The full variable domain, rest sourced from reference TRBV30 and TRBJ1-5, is SQTIHQWPATLVQPVGSPLSLECTVEGTSNPNLYWYRQAAGRGLQLLFYSVGIGQISSEVPQNLSASRPQDRQFILSSKKLLLSDSGFYLCAWSRDDQPQHFGDGTRLSIL.

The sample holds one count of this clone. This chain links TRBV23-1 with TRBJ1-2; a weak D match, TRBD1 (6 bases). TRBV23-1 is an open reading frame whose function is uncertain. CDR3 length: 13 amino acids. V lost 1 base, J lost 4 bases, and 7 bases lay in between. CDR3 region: CASSQWGAYGYTF. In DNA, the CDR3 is TGCGCCAGCAGTCAATGGGGGGCCTATGGCTACACCTTC.

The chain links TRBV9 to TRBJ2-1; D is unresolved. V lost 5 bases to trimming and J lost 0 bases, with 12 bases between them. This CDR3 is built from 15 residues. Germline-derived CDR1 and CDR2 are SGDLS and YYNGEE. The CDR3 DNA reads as TGTGCCAGCAGTGACCTATCCAGCTCCTACAATGAGCAGTTCTTC. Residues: CASSDLSSSYNEQFF. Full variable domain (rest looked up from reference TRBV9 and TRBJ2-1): DSGVTQTPKHLITATGQRVTLRCSPRSGDLSVYWYQQSLDQGLQFLIQYYNGEERAKGNILERFSAQQFPDLHSELNLSSLELGDSALYFCASSDLSSSYNEQFFGPGTRLTVL.

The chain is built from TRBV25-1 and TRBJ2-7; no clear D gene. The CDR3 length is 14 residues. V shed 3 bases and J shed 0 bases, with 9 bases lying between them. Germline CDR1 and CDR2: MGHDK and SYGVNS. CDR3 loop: CASSDIPVSYEQYF. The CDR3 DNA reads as TGTGCCAGCAGTGATATCCCAGTCTCCTACGAGCAGTACTTC.

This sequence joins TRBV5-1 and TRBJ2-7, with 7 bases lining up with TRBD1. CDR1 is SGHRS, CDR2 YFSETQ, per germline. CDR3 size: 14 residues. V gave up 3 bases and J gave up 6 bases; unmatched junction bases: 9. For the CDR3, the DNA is TGCGCCAGCAGCTCCGGGACAGTCCTACTCGAGCAGTACTTC. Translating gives CASSSGTVLLEQYF.

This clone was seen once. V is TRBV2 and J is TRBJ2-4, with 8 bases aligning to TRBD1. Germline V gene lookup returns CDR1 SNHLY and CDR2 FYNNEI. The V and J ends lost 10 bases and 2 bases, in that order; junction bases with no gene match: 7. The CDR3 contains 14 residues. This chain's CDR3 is CATKRTGTKNIQYF. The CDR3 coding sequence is TGTGCCACCAAAAGGACAGGGACCAAAAACATTCAGTACTTC.

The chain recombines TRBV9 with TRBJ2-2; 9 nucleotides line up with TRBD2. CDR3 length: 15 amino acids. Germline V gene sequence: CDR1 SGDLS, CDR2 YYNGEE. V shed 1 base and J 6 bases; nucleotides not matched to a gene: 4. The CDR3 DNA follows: TGTGCCAGCAGCGTATCTAGCGGGGAGGCCGGGGAGCTGTTTTTT. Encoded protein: CASSVSSGEAGELFF. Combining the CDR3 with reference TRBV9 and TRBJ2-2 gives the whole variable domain DSGVTQTPKHLITATGQRVTLRCSPRSGDLSVYWYQQSLDQGLQFLIQYYNGEERAKGNILERFSAQQFPDLHSELNLSSLELGDSALYFCASSVSSGEAGELFFGEGSRLTVL.

CDR3 coding DNA: TGTGCCAGCAAAGGTTTCGTGCAGTACTTC. Its translation is CASKGFVQYF. This chain links TRBV7-8 with TRBJ2-7; D is ambiguous. This CDR3 is built from 10 residues. Per the germline V gene, CDR1 is SGHVS and CDR2 is FQNEAQ. Trimming removed 7 bases at V and 9 bases at J, with 10 bases between.

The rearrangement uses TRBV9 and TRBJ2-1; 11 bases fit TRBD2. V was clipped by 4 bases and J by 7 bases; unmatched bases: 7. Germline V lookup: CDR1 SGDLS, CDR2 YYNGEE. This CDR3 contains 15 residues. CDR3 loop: CASSPLAGVRNEQFF. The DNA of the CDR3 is TGTGCCAGCAGCCCACTAGCGGGAGTAAGGAATGAGCAGTTCTTC.

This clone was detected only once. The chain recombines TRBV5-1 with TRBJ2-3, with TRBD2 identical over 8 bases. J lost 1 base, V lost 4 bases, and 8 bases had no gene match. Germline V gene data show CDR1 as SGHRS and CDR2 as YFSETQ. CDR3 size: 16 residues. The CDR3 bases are TGCGCCAGCAGCCTTTTATTTAGCGGGGGCACAGATACGCAGTATTTT. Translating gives CASSLLFSGGTDTQYF.

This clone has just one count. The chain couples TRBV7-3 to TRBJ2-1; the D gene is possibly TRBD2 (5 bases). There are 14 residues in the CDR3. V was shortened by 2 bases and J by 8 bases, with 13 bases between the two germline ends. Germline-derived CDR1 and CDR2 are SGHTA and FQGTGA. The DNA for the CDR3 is TGTGCCAGCAGCTTAGGGGTTCCCGGGGATGAGCAGTTCTTC. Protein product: CASSLGVPGDEQFF.

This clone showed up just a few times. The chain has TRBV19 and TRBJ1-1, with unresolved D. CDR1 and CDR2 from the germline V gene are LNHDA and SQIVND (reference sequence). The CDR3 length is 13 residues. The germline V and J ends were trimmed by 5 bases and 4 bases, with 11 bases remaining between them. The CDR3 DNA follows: TGTGCCAGTAGTCGCGTTCGGGGCACTGAAGCTTTCTTT. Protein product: CASSRVRGTEAFF.

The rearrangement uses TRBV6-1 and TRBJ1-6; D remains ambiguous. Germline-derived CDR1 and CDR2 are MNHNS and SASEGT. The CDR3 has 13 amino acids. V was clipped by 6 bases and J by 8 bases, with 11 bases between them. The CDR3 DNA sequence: TGTGCCAGCAGATTTGAGGTGGATTCACCCCTCCACTTT. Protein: CASRFEVDSPLHF.

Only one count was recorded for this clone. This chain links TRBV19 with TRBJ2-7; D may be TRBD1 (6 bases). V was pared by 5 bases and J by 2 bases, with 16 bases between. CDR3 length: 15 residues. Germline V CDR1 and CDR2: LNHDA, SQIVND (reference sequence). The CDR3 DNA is TGTGCCAGTAGTGCCAAGGCAGGGGATACCTACGAGCAGTACTTC. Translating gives CASSAKAGDTYEQYF.